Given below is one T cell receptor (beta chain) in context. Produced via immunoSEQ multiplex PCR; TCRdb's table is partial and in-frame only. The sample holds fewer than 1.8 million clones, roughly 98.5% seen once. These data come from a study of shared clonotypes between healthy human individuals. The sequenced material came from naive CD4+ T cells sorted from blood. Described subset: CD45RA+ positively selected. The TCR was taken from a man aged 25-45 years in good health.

The CDR3 DNA sequence: TGTGCCAGCAGCGTTAGCGGGAGTTCCACAGATACGCAGTATTTT. Its protein product is CASSVSGSSTDTQYF. V usage is TRBV7-2 and J usage is TRBJ2-3; 9 bases map to TRBD2. Germline-derived CDR1 and CDR2 are SGHTA and FQGNSA. Germline trimming cut 5 bases from V and 2 bases from J; bases unmatched to any gene: 5. This CDR3 is built from 15 residues.